Each of the 5 T cell receptor beta chains below was sequenced from the same sample in a study of blood T cell repertoires in COVID-19. Sequencing was performed with immunoSEQ multiplex PCR; in TCRdb, only in-frame clones are kept and a portion is missing. The sample gives hundreds of thousands of clones, approximately 89% of which show up once; 9.5% is in the top ten. The sample taken for sequencing was PBMCs or T cells enriched from blood (not recorded which). The receptors come from a woman aged 40 to 55 who had recovered from COVID-19.

V usage is TRBV5-6 and J usage is TRBJ1-1; a weak D match, TRBD1 (5 bases). CDR3 length equals 16 residues. Trimming took 3 bases from V and 1 from J, leaving 16 bases between them. Germline V gives CDR1 SGHDT, CDR2 YYEEEE. CDR3 coding DNA: TGTGCCAGCAGCTCCCTGGGGGGTGTAGGGAACACTGAAGCTTTCTTT. Translation gives CASSSLGGVGNTEAFF.

The CDR3 reads CASSYQGGLTIYEQYF. The CDR3 DNA reads TGTGCCAGCAGTTACCAAGGAGGGCTTACGATCTACGAGCAGTACTTC. The rearrangement uses TRBV27 and TRBJ2-7; a possible D gene is TRBD2 (6 bases). This CDR3 region has 16 residues. Germline V gives CDR1 MNHEY, CDR2 SMNVEV (reference sequence). The V gene lost 4 bases and the J gene lost 3 bases, with 19 bases spanning the gap.

This clone was observed once. The V call is TRBV18, the J call TRBJ1-1, with TRBD1 matching 7 bases. CDR1 and CDR2 from the germline V gene are KGHSH and LQKENI. This CDR3 is 15 amino acids long. Trimming at V came to 4 bases and at J to 4 bases, leaving 9 bases not matched to a gene. This CDR3 reads CASSLDRVGGTEAFF. In DNA, the CDR3 is TGTGCCAGCTCACTAGACAGGGTTGGAGGCACTGAAGCTTTCTTT.

The V and J genes are TRBV11-1 and TRBJ2-5; 7 nucleotides align to TRBD1. Trimming cost V 5 bases and J 6 bases; bases outside gene matches: 6. The CDR3 runs to 13 residues. Germline values: CDR1 SGHAT, CDR2 FQDESV (reference sequence). CDR3 coding DNA: TGTGCCAGCAGCCTAGGGACAGTGCAGACCCAGTACTTC. Amino acids: CASSLGTVQTQYF.

The V call is TRBV27, the J call TRBJ2-3; TRBD1 matches at 10 bases. The CDR3 totals 15 residues. The germline V gene has CDR1 MNHEY and CDR2 SMNVEV (reference sequence). The trim removed 3 bases at V and 4 bases at J, leaving 4 bases unmatched. The CDR3 here is CASSFIGTGADTQYF. For the CDR3, the DNA is TGTGCCAGCAGTTTTATTGGGACAGGGGCAGATACGCAGTATTTT.